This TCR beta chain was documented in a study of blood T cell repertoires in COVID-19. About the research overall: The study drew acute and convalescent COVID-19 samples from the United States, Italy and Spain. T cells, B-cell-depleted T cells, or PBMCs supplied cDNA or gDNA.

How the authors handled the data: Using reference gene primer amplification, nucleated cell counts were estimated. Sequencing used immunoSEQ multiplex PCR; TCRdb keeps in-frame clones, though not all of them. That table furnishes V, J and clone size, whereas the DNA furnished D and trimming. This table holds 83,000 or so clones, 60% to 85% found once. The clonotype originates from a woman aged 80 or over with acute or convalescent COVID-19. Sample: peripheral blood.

Here the CDR3 DNA reads TGCGCCAGCAGCCAAGAGGGACTCGGCAGGACCTACGAGCAGTACTTC. It yields the protein CASSQEGLGRTYEQYF. The chain has TRBV4-3 and TRBJ2-7, with D perhaps matching TRBD2 (6 bases). The CDR3 contains 16 residues. V lost 0 bases and J lost 2, with 14 bases in between. Germline CDR1 reads LGHNA; CDR2 reads YSLEER.